A single sample gave rise to the 6 T cell receptor beta chains below, sequenced in a study of blood T cell repertoires in COVID-19. Clones were read by immunoSEQ multiplex PCR, and TCRdb kept only the in-frame ones, dropping some. The sample lists over 200,000 clones; 70% to 90% were seen once. The sequencing sample was made of peripheral blood. The source is a woman younger than 35 who had recovered from COVID-19.

The chain recombines TRBV7-3 with TRBJ2-1, with 7 bases identical to TRBD1. The CDR3 runs to 15 residues. CDR1 is SGHTA, CDR2 FQGTGA, per germline. V gave up 5 bases and J gave up 1 base; unmatched junction bases: 5. The CDR3 bases are TGTGCCAGCAGCCTTGACAGGGTGTCCTACAATGAGCAGTTCTTC. Its translation: CASSLDRVSYNEQFF.

The J gene is TRBJ2-1, the V gene TRBV30; D gene unclear. Deletions cut 4 bases from V and 4 bases from J, with 5 bases between. CDR3 length: 11 amino acids. In germline, CDR1 is GTSNPN, CDR2 SVGIG (reference sequence). The CDR3 loop reads CAWTVYNEQFF. CDR3 DNA sequence: TGTGCCTGGACAGTATACAATGAGCAGTTCTTC.

The chain couples TRBV28 to TRBJ1-6; D is perhaps TRBD1 (6 bases). CDR1 and CDR2 from the germline V gene are MDHEN and SYDVKM. The CDR3 is made up of 15 amino acids. The germline V and J ends were trimmed by 2 bases and 2 bases, with 7 bases remaining between them. This chain's CDR3 is CASSLRDTYNSPLHF. The CDR3 DNA reads TGTGCCAGCAGTTTAAGGGACACCTATAATTCACCCCTCCACTTT.

The table lists this clone with a count of one. The chain recombines TRBV29-1 with TRBJ2-3; maybe TRBD2 (5 bases). The CDR3 length is 12 residues. The V end lost 3 bases, the J end lost 3 bases, and 7 bases lay between the germline ends. Germline CDR1 and CDR2: SQVTM and ANQGSEA. The CDR3 DNA sequence: TGCAGCGTTGATACGGGGACAGATACGCAGTATTTT. It specifies CSVDTGTDTQYF.

The chain joins TRBV25-1 to TRBJ2-7; possibly TRBD1 for D (6 bases). Germline CDR1 MGHDK, CDR2 SYGVNS. The CDR3 runs 12 residues. Between the trimmed V and J ends, which lost 5 bases and 6 bases, there was a span of 11 bases. This CDR3 is CASSSTGSEQYF. The CDR3 nucleotides are TGTGCCAGCAGTTCCACAGGGTCCGAGCAGTACTTC.

The V and J genes are TRBV7-9 and TRBJ2-7; 7 nucleotides agree with TRBD2. Germline V gene lookup returns CDR1 SEHNR and CDR2 FQNEAQ (reference sequence). The CDR3 consists of 14 residues. Trimming removed 9 bases from V and 7 bases from J; junction bases left unmatched: 15. CDR3 protein: CASGPGRELREQYF. The CDR3 DNA follows: TGTGCCAGTGGGCCCGGGCGGGAGCTCAGGGAGCAGTACTTC.